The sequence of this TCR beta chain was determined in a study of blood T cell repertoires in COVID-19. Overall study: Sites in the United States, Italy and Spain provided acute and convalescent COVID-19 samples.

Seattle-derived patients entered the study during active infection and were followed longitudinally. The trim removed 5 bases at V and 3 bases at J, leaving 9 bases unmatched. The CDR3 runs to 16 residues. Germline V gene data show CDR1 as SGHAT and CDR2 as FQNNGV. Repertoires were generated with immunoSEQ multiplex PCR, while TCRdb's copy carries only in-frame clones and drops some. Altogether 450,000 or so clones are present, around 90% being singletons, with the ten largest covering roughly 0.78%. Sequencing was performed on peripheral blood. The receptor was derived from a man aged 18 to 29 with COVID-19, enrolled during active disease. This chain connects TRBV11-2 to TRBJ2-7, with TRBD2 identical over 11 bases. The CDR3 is CASSISVLAGGYEQYF. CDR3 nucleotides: TGTGCCAGCAGCATCTCCGTCCTAGCGGGAGGCTACGAGCAGTACTTC.